The T cell receptor (beta chain) under discussion was sequenced for a study of cytomegalovirus exposure and HLA in healthy donors. Study-wide findings and caveats: As a later analysis showed, a missense DCLRE1C variant was linked to trimming of TCR beta V- and J-genes.

CDR3 length: 18 residues. From germline, CDR1 is SGHRS and CDR2 YFSETQ. Trimming took 0 bases from V and 0 from J; bases not matched to a gene: 8. Use of 60 Vbeta and 13 Jbeta primers characterized the PCR. TCRdb's table, derived via immunoSEQ multiplex PCR, lists solely in-frame clones and lacks some. The sample carries some 150,000 clones, over 60% recorded once. For this clone: No antigen is known for it.

The origin of this receptor is a female donor in good health and CMV-seronegative. The specimen sequenced was PBMCs. V and J are TRBV5-1 and TRBJ2-3; TRBD2 agrees at 9 bases. CDR3 nucleotide sequence: TGCGCCAGCAGCTTGGTGGGTAGCGGGGGCCCTAGCACAGATACGCAGTATTTT. Translated, it gives CASSLVGSGGPSTDTQYF.